The 29 T cell receptor beta chains below all came from one sample that was sequenced in a study of T cells after yellow fever vaccination. A single record per CDR3 protein comes from TCRdb applying MiXCR to the 5' RACE reads. The sample lists hundreds of thousands of distinct CDR3 sequences; about 12% were seen once. The sample here was CD4+ T cells sorted from PBMCs, taken 15 days after the yellow fever booster vaccination. Receptors were obtained from a man younger than 35 who received the YFV17D yellow fever vaccine.

On this clonotype itself: Being one base from a much bigger clone, this may be a read error. The chain uses TRBV20-1 and TRBJ2-3; perhaps D is TRBD1 or TRBD2 (5 bases each). The CDR3 has 14 amino acids. The germline gives CDR1 DFQATT, CDR2 SNEGSKA (reference sequence). CDR3 loop: CSARWGPGTGTQYF. In DNA form, the CDR3 reads TGCAGTGCTAGGTGGGGCCCGGGAACAGGTACGCAGTATTTT.

The chain carries TRBV11-2 and TRBJ2-3; D unclear. Looked up from germline, CDR1 is SGHAT and CDR2 is FQNNGV. The CDR3 is 14 amino acids. Trimming took off 0 bases at V and 4 bases at J, with 8 bases between the two ends. Here the CDR3 DNA reads TGTGCCAGCAGCTTAGATCTACTGGCAGATACGCAGTATTTT. Translated: CASSLDLLADTQYF.

The chain recombines TRBV5-1 with TRBJ1-1; 11 bases are shared with TRBD1. V shed 0 bases, J shed 7 bases, and the junction held 2 bases outside the gene matches. Per the germline V gene, CDR1 is SGHRS and CDR2 is YFSETQ. The CDR3 covers 14 residues. The CDR3 bases are TGCGCCAGCAGCTTGGCGGACAGGGGGCGTGAAGCTTTCTTT. Encoded protein: CASSLADRGREAFF. The complete variable domain, with remaining parts taken from reference TRBV5-1 and TRBJ1-1, reads KAGVTQTPRYLIKTRGQQVTLSCSPISGHRSVSWYQQTPGQGLQFLFEYFSETQRNKGNFPGRFSGRQFSNSRSEMNVSTLELGDSALYLCASSLADRGREAFFGQGTRLTVV.

This clonotype was seen repeatedly, ten times or more. The rearrangement joins TRBV7-8 to TRBJ2-5, with unresolved D. The CDR3 contains 16 residues. Germline loops: CDR1 SGHVS, CDR2 FQNEAQ. The ends were cut back, 4 bases at V and 0 bases at J, with 15 bases in the middle. CDR3 nucleotide sequence: TGTGCCAGCAGCTCCGGCTCACTTCAGTACCAAGAGACCCAGTACTTC. Translation gives CASSSGSLQYQETQYF.

This clonotype was counted at least ten times. The chain combines TRBV12-3 or TRBV12-4 with TRBJ1-1; unclear D gene. The V end was cut by 3 bases, the J end by 10 bases, with 18 bases between. The CDR3 is made up of 14 amino acids. CDR3 sequence (DNA): TGTGCCAGCAGTTTCTCGGTGTTGAAGGGTGGAGCTTTCTTT. Protein sequence: CASSFSVLKGGAFF.

The chain uses TRBV12-3 or TRBV12-4 and TRBJ1-1; 8 nucleotides line up with TRBD1. Unmatched junction bases numbered 3, after V lost 4 bases and J lost 5 bases. The CDR3 sequence is 13 residues long. The CDR3 nucleotides read TGTGCCAGCAGTTACACAGGGGGAACTGAAGCTTTCTTT. Encoded protein: CASSYTGGTEAFF.

The chain recombines TRBV7-3 with TRBJ2-2; D not certain. The V and J ends lost 5 bases and 6 bases respectively, with 13 bases between them. Germline loops: CDR1 SGHTA, CDR2 FQGTGA. The CDR3 is 14 amino acids. The CDR3: CASSPRNQAGELFF. As DNA, the CDR3 is TGTGCCAGCAGCCCCCGGAATCAGGCCGGGGAGCTGTTTTTT. The whole variable domain, remainder taken from reference TRBV7-3 and TRBJ2-2, is GAGVSQTPSNKVTEKGKYVELRCDPISGHTALYWYRQSLGQGPEFLIYFQGTGAADDSGLPNDRFFAVRPEGSVSTLKIQRTERGDSAVYLCASSPRNQAGELFFGEGSRLTVL.

This clonotype was counted only a few times. The chain recombines TRBV29-1 with TRBJ2-5; TRBD1 might be the D (5 bases). The germline CDR1 and CDR2 sequences are SQVTM and ANQGSEA. The CDR3 runs to 13 residues. Trimming stripped 7 bases from V and 5 bases from J, with 17 bases between. The CDR3 region is CSAYRAGRETQYF. DNA of the CDR3: TGCAGCGCCTACCGGGCAGGGCGGGAGACCCAGTACTTC.

The chain combines TRBV6-5 with TRBJ1-6, with TRBD1 matching over 8 bases. Germline assignment: CDR1 MNHEY and CDR2 SVGAGI. Trimming took 2 bases from V and 6 from J; bases not matched to a gene: 6. CDR3 length equals 16 residues. For the CDR3, the DNA is TGTGCCAGCAGTTACGGTCTCGGACAGGGTAATTCACCCCTCCACTTT. This gives the protein CASSYGLGQGNSPLHF.

There are a few counts of this clonotype. The V and J genes are TRBV29-1 and TRBJ2-5; a weak D match, TRBD1 (5 bases). This CDR3 is 13 amino acids long. Trimming left V 2 bases short and J 4 bases short, with 11 bases between. Germline V CDR1 and CDR2: SQVTM, ANQGSEA. This CDR3 reads CSVEILTGETQYF. The CDR3 bases are TGCAGCGTTGAAATTCTAACAGGAGAGACCCAGTACTTC.

This clonotype was seen more than once but under ten times. The CDR3 sequence: CSARDQPGPGTDTQYF. CDR3 nucleotides: TGCAGTGCTAGAGATCAGCCGGGGCCGGGCACAGATACGCAGTATTTT. V gene TRBV20-1 combines with J gene TRBJ2-3; the D gene could be TRBD1 or TRBD2 (5 bases each). V gave up 0 bases and J gave up 1 base, with 14 bases separating them. This CDR3 has 16 residues. Germline V gives CDR1 DFQATT, CDR2 SNEGSKA (reference sequence).

This clonotype was recorded at least ten times. V usage is TRBV6-5 and J usage is TRBJ1-3; no reliable D call. Germline-derived CDR1 and CDR2 are MNHEY and SVGAGI. The CDR3 loop spans 12 amino acids. Trimming removed 7 bases at V and 2 bases at J, with 6 bases between. DNA for the CDR3: TGTGCCAGCACGTCAGCTGGAAACACCATATATTTT. It is translated as CASTSAGNTIYF.

There are a few counts of this clonotype. The chain links TRBV9 to TRBJ2-3, with D perhaps assigned TRBD1 or TRBD2 (5 bases each). The CDR3 runs to 17 residues. CDR1 is SGDLS, CDR2 YYNGEE, per germline. V was cut by 0 bases and J by 0 bases, with 14 bases left in between. The CDR3 region is CASSVDGAAGSTDTQYF. The CDR3 DNA sequence: TGTGCCAGCAGCGTAGACGGGGCCGCCGGTAGCACAGATACGCAGTATTTT. The full variable domain, with the rest looked up from reference TRBV9 and TRBJ2-3, is DSGVTQTPKHLITATGQRVTLRCSPRSGDLSVYWYQQSLDQGLQFLIQYYNGEERAKGNILERFSAQQFPDLHSELNLSSLELGDSALYFCASSVDGAAGSTDTQYFGPGTRLTVL.

This clonotype has ten or more counts. CDR3 in amino acids: CSARGVQGATYNEQFF. Here the CDR3 DNA reads TGCAGTGCTAGAGGGGTACAGGGGGCTACCTACAATGAGCAGTTCTTC. The chain joins TRBV20-1 to TRBJ2-1, with 9 bases aligning to TRBD1. V shed 1 base and J 2 bases; nucleotides not matched to a gene: 6. The germline gives CDR1 DFQATT, CDR2 SNEGSKA (reference sequence). The CDR3 totals 16 residues.

The chain joins TRBV2 to TRBJ2-7, with D tentatively TRBD1 (6 bases). This CDR3 comprises 14 residues. Trimming shortened V by 5 bases and J by 0 bases, and 11 bases separated the two germline ends. The germline CDR1 and CDR2 sequences are SNHLY and FYNNEI. CDR3 coding DNA: TGTGCCAGCAGTATACAGGGTGACTCCTACGAGCAGTACGTC. It codes for CASSIQGDSYEQYV.

This clonotype was observed a few times. The chain links TRBV3-1 to TRBJ1-5; 7 nucleotides match TRBD1. Germline assignment: CDR1 LGHDT and CDR2 YNNKEL (reference sequence). V lost 0 bases and J lost 0; bases outside the gene matches: 8. CDR3 length: 18 residues. Here the CDR3 reads CASSQEWRDRNSNQPQHF. In DNA, the CDR3 is TGTGCCAGCAGCCAAGAATGGAGGGACAGAAATAGCAATCAGCCCCAGCATTTT.

This clonotype was seen more than once but under ten times. The chain is built from TRBV10-2 and TRBJ2-7; TRBD1 agrees at 7 bases. Per the germline V gene, CDR1 is WSHSY and CDR2 is SAAADI. This CDR3 has 15 residues. Germline trimming cut 5 bases from V and 4 bases from J; bases unmatched to any gene: 11. CDR3 loop: CASSSPGTVTYEQYF. DNA for the CDR3: TGCGCCAGCAGTTCCCCCGGGACAGTCACTTACGAGCAGTACTTC.

This clonotype was found a few times. The genes are TRBV3-1 and TRBJ2-3, with 8 nucleotides matching TRBD2. Germline V gene data show CDR1 as LGHDT and CDR2 as YNNKEL (reference sequence). The V and J ends lost 8 bases and 0 bases, in that order; junction bases with no gene match: 10. The CDR3 runs to 16 residues. CDR3 in DNA: TGTGCCAGCGCCAAGGTACGGGGGGGAAGCACAGATACGCAGTATTTT. This gives the protein CASAKVRGGSTDTQYF.

This clonotype has at least ten counts. The chain recombines TRBV2 with TRBJ2-3; 8 nucleotides match TRBD2. Trimming removed 5 bases from V and 4 bases from J; junction bases left unmatched: 8. CDR1 is SNHLY and CDR2 is FYNNEI in the germline V gene. This CDR3 is 15 amino acids long. CDR3 protein: CASSPGTRSSDTQYF. DNA of the CDR3: TGTGCCAGCAGTCCCGGGACTAGGTCATCAGATACGCAGTATTTT.

The genes are TRBV29-1 and TRBJ1-5; D unclear. Germline-derived CDR1 and CDR2 are SQVTM and ANQGSEA. The CDR3 runs 10 residues. The V gene lost 4 bases and the J gene lost 7 bases, with 5 bases spanning the gap. The CDR3 DNA follows: TGCAGCGTTGGTGGCCAGCCCCAGCATTTT. This translates into CSVGGQPQHF.

V is TRBV5-6 and J is TRBJ1-2; TRBD1 agrees at 9 bases. V shed 4 bases, J shed 6 bases, and the junction held 4 bases outside the gene matches. The CDR3 sequence is 13 residues long. In germline, CDR1 is SGHDT, CDR2 YYEEEE. The CDR3 spells CASSRRQGDGYTF. In nucleotides, the CDR3 is TGTGCCAGCAGCCGTCGACAGGGGGATGGCTACACCTTC.

This clonotype was counted many times. The V gene is TRBV6-2 or TRBV6-3, the J gene TRBJ2-1; possibly TRBD2 for D (6 bases). The germline gives CDR1 MNHEY, CDR2 SVGEGT. Trimming took 2 bases from V and 3 from J, leaving 11 bases between them. The CDR3 contains 15 residues. The CDR3 coding sequence is TGTGCCAGCAGTTACGGGACTCCCCTCTACAATGAGCAGTTCTTC. Its translation is CASSYGTPLYNEQFF.

V usage is TRBV4-2 and J usage is TRBJ1-5; tentative D call: TRBD1 (6 bases). This CDR3 has 18 residues. Germline lookup yields CDR1 LGHNA and CDR2 YNFKEQ. V lost 0 bases to trimming and J lost 2 bases, with 17 bases between them. This CDR3 is CASSQDVIRGAGNQPQHF. The DNA for the CDR3 is TGTGCCAGCAGCCAAGATGTAATACGGGGGGCAGGCAATCAGCCCCAGCATTTT.

There are a few counts of this clonotype. The chain recombines TRBV3-1 with TRBJ2-7; no definite D call. Trimming cost V 4 bases and J 4 bases, with 14 bases left between them. There are 14 residues in the CDR3. Per germline, CDR1 LGHDT and CDR2 YNNKEL (reference sequence). In DNA form, the CDR3 reads TGTGCCAGCAGCCTACACACAATGAATTACGAGCAGTACTTC. Protein product: CASSLHTMNYEQYF.

In this sample, this clonotype turned up a few times. The chain employs TRBV5-1 and TRBJ2-7, with 8 bases that match TRBD1. V shed 0 bases, J shed 1 base, and the junction held 6 bases outside the gene matches. Per germline, CDR1 SGHRS and CDR2 YFSETQ. The CDR3 loop spans 16 amino acids. The DNA for the CDR3 is TGCGCCAGCAGCTTGGGACCGGACAGGGCATCCTACGAGCAGTACTTC. Translation gives CASSLGPDRASYEQYF.

This clonotype was recorded many times. This chain connects TRBV19 to TRBJ1-1, with a tentative D call TRBD1 (5 bases). V lost 4 bases, J lost 4 bases, and 13 bases lay in between. The V gene's germline CDR1 is LNHDA and CDR2 SQIVND (reference sequence). This CDR3 region has 14 residues. The chain's CDR3 is CASSNVGRGTEAFF. The DNA for the CDR3 is TGTGCCAGTAGTAATGTCGGAAGGGGCACTGAAGCTTTCTTT. Full variable domain (remainder filled in from reference TRBV19 and TRBJ1-1): DGGITQSPKYLFRKEGQNVTLSCEQNLNHDAMYWYRQDPGQGLRLIYYSQIVNDFQKGDIAEGYSVSREKKESFPLTVTSAQKNPTAFYLCASSNVGRGTEAFFGQGTRLTVV.

This clonotype was counted at least ten times. This CDR3 reads CASSFRGGAFF. The CDR3 bases are TGTGCCAGCAGTTTTCGAGGTGGGGCTTTCTTT. The V gene is TRBV28, the J gene TRBJ1-1, with D uncertain. Trimming pared 3 bases from V and 11 bases from J, leaving 10 bases between. Germline CDR1 is MDHEN and CDR2 is SYDVKM. The CDR3 extends over 11 amino acids.

This clonotype has at least ten counts. The gene calls are TRBV4-1 and TRBJ1-4, with TRBD1 matching 8 bases. The CDR3 covers 17 residues. The germline CDR1 and CDR2 sequences are MGHRA and YSYEKL. V was pared by 1 base and J by 4 bases, with 8 bases of the junction left unmatched. Here the CDR3 reads CASSQAGQAFVNEKLFF. The CDR3, as DNA: TGCGCCAGCAGCCAAGCGGGACAGGCCTTTGTTAATGAAAAACTGTTTTTT.

The genes are TRBV7-2 and TRBJ1-6; D possibly corresponds to TRBD1 (5 bases). This CDR3 region has 16 residues. V gave up 3 bases and J gave up 0 bases, with 9 bases separating them. CDR1 is SGHTA and CDR2 is FQGNSA in the germline V gene. The CDR3 reads CASSLGGSSYNSPLHF. DNA for the CDR3: TGTGCCAGCAGCTTGGGGGGGAGCTCCTATAATTCACCCCTCCACTTT.